Each of the 13 T cell receptor beta chains below was sequenced from the same sample in a study of blood T cell repertoires in COVID-19. Method: immunoSEQ multiplex PCR; TCRdb's copy keeps in-frame clones and lacks some. The sample lists under 300,000 clones, approximately 90% occurring once. Sample: PBMCs or T cells enriched from blood (not recorded which). These receptor sequences come from a woman in her thirties or forties with acute COVID-19.

As DNA, the CDR3 is TGTGCCAGCAGCCGTCCGGGACTGACGATCCAAGAGACCCAGTACTTC. Translating gives CASSRPGLTIQETQYF. V gene TRBV11-1 combines with J gene TRBJ2-5, with D maybe TRBD2 (6 bases). Germline assignment: CDR1 SGHAT and CDR2 FQDESV (reference sequence). The CDR3 totals 16 residues. Trimming pared 5 bases from V and 1 base from J, leaving 17 bases between.

The CDR3 coding sequence is TGTGCCAGCAGCTTAGACCACTTAGCAGATACGCAGTATTTT. It is translated as CASSLDHLADTQYF. The rearrangement uses TRBV11-3 and TRBJ2-3; the D is unclear. Germline V CDR1 and CDR2: SGHNT, YENEEA. V gave up 0 bases and J gave up 4 bases, with 8 bases separating them. The CDR3 runs to 14 residues.

This rearrangement joins TRBV7-2 to TRBJ2-2; D is possibly TRBD1 (5 bases). This CDR3 is 17 amino acids long. Germline-derived CDR1 and CDR2 are SGHTA and FQGNSA. With 5 bases removed from V and 0 bases from J, the gap between germline ends came to 16 bases. The CDR3 bases are TGTGCCAGCAGCAAAGGGCAGGGCCGATCGAACACCGGGGAGCTGTTTTTT. Translated: CASSKGQGRSNTGELFF. Full variable domain (rest looked up from reference TRBV7-2 and TRBJ2-2): GAGVSQSPSNKVTEKGKDVELRCDPISGHTALYWYRQSLGQGLEFLIYFQGNSAPDKSGLPSDRFSAERTGGSVSTLTIQRTQQEDSAVYLCASSKGQGRSNTGELFFGEGSRLTVL.

The gene calls are TRBV19 and TRBJ1-1; D unclear. This CDR3 comprises 14 residues. V gave up 8 bases and J gave up 4 bases, with 17 bases separating them. Germline values: CDR1 LNHDA, CDR2 SQIVND (reference sequence). The CDR3 region is CASALNDWSTEAFF. The DNA of the CDR3 is TGTGCCAGTGCCCTCAACGACTGGAGCACTGAAGCTTTCTTT.

The J gene is TRBJ1-1, the V gene TRBV5-8, with 12 bases aligning to TRBD1. CDR1 and CDR2 from the germline V gene are SGHTS and YDEGEE. This CDR3 comprises 16 residues. With 4 bases clipped from V and 8 bases from J, the junction kept 12 bases outside the gene matches. CDR3 DNA: TGTGCCAGCAGCCCATGGGGGGACAGGGGGCGGGCCGAAGCTTTCTTT. This gives the protein CASSPWGDRGRAEAFF.

This clone occurred once. The rearrangement links TRBV7-2 to TRBJ2-5; the D gene is possibly TRBD2 (6 bases). V gave up 5 bases and J gave up 4 bases, with 20 bases separating them. CDR1 is SGHTA, CDR2 FQGNSA, per germline. This CDR3 comprises 16 residues. The CDR3 loop is CASSTPTSLHSETQYF. The CDR3 DNA follows: TGTGCCAGCAGCACCCCGACTAGTTTGCACTCAGAGACCCAGTACTTC.

This chain uses TRBV5-1 with TRBJ1-1; the D gene is possibly TRBD1 (5 bases). V gave up 5 bases and J gave up 4 bases, with 15 bases separating them. The germline gives CDR1 SGHRS, CDR2 YFSETQ. The CDR3 runs 14 residues. The CDR3 here is CASSSQGSGTEAFF. The CDR3 coding sequence is TGCGCCAGCAGTTCCCAGGGTTCGGGCACTGAAGCTTTCTTT. The full variable domain, rest sourced from reference TRBV5-1 and TRBJ1-1, is KAGVTQTPRYLIKTRGQQVTLSCSPISGHRSVSWYQQTPGQGLQFLFEYFSETQRNKGNFPGRFSGRQFSNSRSEMNVSTLELGDSALYLCASSSQGSGTEAFFGQGTRLTVV.

The genes are TRBV18 and TRBJ2-5; the D is unclear. Germline V gene sequence: CDR1 KGHSH, CDR2 LQKENI. The CDR3 consists of 14 residues. The germline V and J ends were trimmed by 0 bases and 5 bases, with 10 bases remaining between them. CDR3 residues: CASSPPTTRETQYF. The DNA of the CDR3 is TGTGCCAGCTCACCACCCACGACTCGGGAGACCCAGTACTTC.

A few counts support this clone. The chain couples TRBV7-9 to TRBJ2-2, with 10 bases that match TRBD2. Germline CDR1 and CDR2: SEHNR and FQNEAQ (reference sequence). The CDR3 sequence is 15 residues long. Losses at the gene ends were 4 bases for V and 6 bases for J; bases not matched to a gene: 5. DNA of the CDR3: TGTGCCAGCAGCTGGGGACTAGCGAAGGCCGGGGAGCTGTTTTTT. It codes for CASSWGLAKAGELFF.

This clone was seen once. This chain uses TRBV7-9 with TRBJ1-3, with D possibly matching TRBD1 (5 bases). The V end was cut by 1 base, the J end by 3 bases, with 10 bases between. CDR1 is SEHNR and CDR2 is FQNEAQ in the germline V gene (reference sequence). The CDR3 has 15 residues. The CDR3 is CASSLGQGGGNTIYF. The CDR3, as DNA: TGTGCCAGCAGCTTAGGGCAGGGAGGTGGAAACACCATATATTTT.

This chain uses TRBV6-2 or TRBV6-3 with TRBJ1-2; D is unclear. V was shortened by 4 bases and J by 0 bases, with 6 bases between the two germline ends. This CDR3 has 13 residues. The germline gives CDR1 MNHEY, CDR2 SVGEGT. The CDR3 protein is CASSLGANYGYTF. The DNA for the CDR3 is TGTGCCAGCAGTTTGGGAGCTAACTATGGCTACACCTTC.

The chain joins TRBV7-9 to TRBJ2-7; D possibly corresponds to TRBD2 (6 bases). This CDR3 is 13 amino acids long. Trimming shortened V by 7 bases and J by 2 bases, and 12 bases separated the two germline ends. Germline values: CDR1 SEHNR, CDR2 FQNEAQ (reference sequence). The CDR3, as DNA: TGTGCCAGCACCCCGCGGGGCCCCTACGAGCAGTACTTC. Its protein is CASTPRGPYEQYF.

The chain has TRBV2 and TRBJ1-1; 8 positions agree with TRBD1. The CDR3 runs 13 residues. Per the germline V gene, CDR1 is SNHLY and CDR2 is FYNNEI. V shed 9 bases and J 4 bases; nucleotides not matched to a gene: 7. As DNA, the CDR3 is TGTGCCAGTTGGACAGGGACGGGCACTGAAGCTTTCTTT. Protein product: CASWTGTGTEAFF. Complete variable domain (other parts from reference TRBV2 and TRBJ1-1): EPEVTQTPSHQVTQMGQEVILRCVPISNHLYFYWYRQILGQKVEFLVSFYNNEISEKSEIFDDQFSVERPDGSNFTLKIRSTKLEDSAMYFCASWTGTGTEAFFGQGTRLTVV.